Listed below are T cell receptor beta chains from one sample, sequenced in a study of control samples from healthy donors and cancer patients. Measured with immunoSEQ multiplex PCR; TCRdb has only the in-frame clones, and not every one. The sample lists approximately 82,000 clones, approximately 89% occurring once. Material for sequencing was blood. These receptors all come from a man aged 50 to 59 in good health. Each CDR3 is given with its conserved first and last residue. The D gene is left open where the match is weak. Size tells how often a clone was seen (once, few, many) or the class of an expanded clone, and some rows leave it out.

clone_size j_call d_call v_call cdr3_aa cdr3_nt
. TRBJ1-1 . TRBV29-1 CSGRVARTEAFF TGCAGCGGCAGGGTGGCGAGGACTGAAGCTTTCTTT
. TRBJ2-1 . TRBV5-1 CASTSTAGSSSSYNEQFF TGCGCCAGCACAAGTACGGCGGGGTCCTCTAGCTCCTACAATGAGCAGTTCTTC
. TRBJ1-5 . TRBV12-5 CASGLDPGTGNQPQHF TGTGCTAGTGGTTTGGATCCCGGGACTGGCAATCAGCCCCAGCATTTT
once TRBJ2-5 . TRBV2 CASTGNHQETQYF TGTGCCAGCACGGGGAATCACCAAGAGACCCAGTACTTC
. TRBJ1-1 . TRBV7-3 CASSLSGGNTEAFF TGTGCCAGCAGCTTAAGTGGGGGGAACACTGAAGCTTTCTTT
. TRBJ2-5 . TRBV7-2 CASSRRSGGDQETQYF TGTGCCAGCAGCAGACGATCGGGTGGAGACCAAGAGACCCAGTACTTC
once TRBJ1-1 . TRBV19 CASMDPGQNTEAFF TGTGCCAGTATGGACCCGGGACAGAACACTGAAGCTTTCTTT
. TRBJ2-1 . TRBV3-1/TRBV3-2 CASSQEGRPANEQFF TGTGCCAGCAGCCAAGAGGGCCGGCCGGCCAATGAGCAGTTCTTC
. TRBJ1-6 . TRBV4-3 CASSQDMWGSNSPLHF TGCGCCAGCAGCCAAGATATGTGGGGGAGTAATTCACCCCTCCACTTT
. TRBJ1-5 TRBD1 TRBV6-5 CATELGQGDQPQHF TGTGCCACCGAATTGGGACAGGGGGACCAGCCCCAGCATTTT
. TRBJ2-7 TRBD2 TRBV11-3 CASSSPGLAGPYEQYF TGTGCCAGCAGCTCCCCGGGACTAGCGGGACCTTACGAGCAGTACTTC
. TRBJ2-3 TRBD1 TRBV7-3 CASSPQGATDTQYF TGTGCCAGCAGCCCACAGGGGGCAACAGATACGCAGTATTTT
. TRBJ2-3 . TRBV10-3 CAISDLGSTDTQYF TGTGCCATCAGTGACCTAGGGAGCACAGATACGCAGTATTTT
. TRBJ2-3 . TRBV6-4 CASRPGTAGDTQYF TGTGCCAGCAGACCTGGGACAGCGGGGGATACGCAGTATTTT
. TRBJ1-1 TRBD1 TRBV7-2 CASSSEQGSTEAFF TGTGCCAGCAGCTCAGAACAGGGGTCGACTGAAGCTTTCTTT
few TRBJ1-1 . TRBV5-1 CASSLADMNTEAFF TGCGCCAGCAGCTTGGCAGACATGAACACTGAAGCTTTCTTT
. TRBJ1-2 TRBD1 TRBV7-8 CASSLTYGTGLNYGYTF TGTGCCAGCAGCTTAACATATGGGACAGGACTCAACTATGGCTACACCTTC
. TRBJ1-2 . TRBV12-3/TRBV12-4 CASSVDRIYGYTF TGTGCCAGCAGCGTCGACAGAATCTATGGCTACACCTTC
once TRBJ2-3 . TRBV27 CASSLLGGGTQYF TGTGCCAGCAGTTTATTAGGGGGAGGGACGCAGTATTTT
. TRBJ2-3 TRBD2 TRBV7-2 CASTPWAGAEDTQYF TGTGCCAGCACCCCCTGGGCGGGAGCTGAAGATACGCAGTATTTT
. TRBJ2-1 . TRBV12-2 CASRFQTENEQFF TGTGCAAGTCGCTTCCAGACGGAAAATGAGCAGTTCTTC
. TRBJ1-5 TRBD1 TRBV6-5 CASSRTGGRQPQHF TGTGCCAGCAGTCGTACAGGGGGCCGGCAGCCCCAGCATTTT
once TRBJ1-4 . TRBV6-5 CASMGTSGGRKLFF TGTGCCAGCATGGGGACCTCCGGGGGAAGAAAACTGTTTTTT
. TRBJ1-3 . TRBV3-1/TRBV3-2 CASSPGLRDENTIYF TGTGCCAGCAGCCCGGGACTCCGCGATGAGAACACCATATATTTT
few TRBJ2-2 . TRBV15 CATRRGRTDGELFF TGTGCCACCCGACGGGGAAGAACCGACGGGGAGCTGTTTTTT
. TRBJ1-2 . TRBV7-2 CASSPSGDGGYTF TGTGCCAGCAGCCCCTCCGGGGATGGTGGCTACACCTTC
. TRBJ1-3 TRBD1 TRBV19 CASSIGQGLSGNTIYF TGTGCCAGTAGTATCGGACAGGGACTCTCTGGAAACACCATATATTTT
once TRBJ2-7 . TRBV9 CASSTEGSVDEQYF TGTGCCAGCAGCACAGAGGGGAGTGTCGACGAGCAGTACTTC
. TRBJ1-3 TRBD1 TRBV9 CASSLTSGQGKISGNTIYF TGTGCCAGCAGCCTAACTTCAGGACAGGGTAAAATCTCTGGAAACACCATATATTTT
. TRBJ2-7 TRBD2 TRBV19 CASSIGLAATYEQYF TGTGCCAGTAGTATAGGACTAGCGGCTACCTACGAGCAGTACTTC
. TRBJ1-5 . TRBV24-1 CATSVGLSNQPQHF TGTGCCACCAGTGTGGGACTTAGCAATCAGCCCCAGCATTTT
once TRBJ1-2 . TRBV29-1 CSVDSASHYGYTF TGCAGCGTTGATTCTGCCAGTCACTATGGCTACACCTTC
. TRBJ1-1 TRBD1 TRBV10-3 CAISEGTGQNTEAFF TGTGCCATCAGTGAGGGGACAGGTCAGAACACTGAAGCTTTCTTT
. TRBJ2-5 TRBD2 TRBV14 CASSRRGGPRETQYF TGTGCCAGCAGCCGACGGGGGGGGCCCAGGGAGACCCAGTACTTC
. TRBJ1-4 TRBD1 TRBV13 CASSSDSDRGDEKLFF TGTGCCAGCAGCTCAGATTCGGACAGGGGAGATGAAAAACTGTTTTTT
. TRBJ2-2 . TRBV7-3 CASSLQATNTGELFF TGTGCCAGCAGCCTTCAAGCAACGAACACCGGGGAGCTGTTTTTT
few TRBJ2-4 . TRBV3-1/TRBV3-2 CASSQESLPTENIQYF TGTGCCAGCAGCCAAGAAAGCCTGCCGACGGAAAACATTCAGTACTTC